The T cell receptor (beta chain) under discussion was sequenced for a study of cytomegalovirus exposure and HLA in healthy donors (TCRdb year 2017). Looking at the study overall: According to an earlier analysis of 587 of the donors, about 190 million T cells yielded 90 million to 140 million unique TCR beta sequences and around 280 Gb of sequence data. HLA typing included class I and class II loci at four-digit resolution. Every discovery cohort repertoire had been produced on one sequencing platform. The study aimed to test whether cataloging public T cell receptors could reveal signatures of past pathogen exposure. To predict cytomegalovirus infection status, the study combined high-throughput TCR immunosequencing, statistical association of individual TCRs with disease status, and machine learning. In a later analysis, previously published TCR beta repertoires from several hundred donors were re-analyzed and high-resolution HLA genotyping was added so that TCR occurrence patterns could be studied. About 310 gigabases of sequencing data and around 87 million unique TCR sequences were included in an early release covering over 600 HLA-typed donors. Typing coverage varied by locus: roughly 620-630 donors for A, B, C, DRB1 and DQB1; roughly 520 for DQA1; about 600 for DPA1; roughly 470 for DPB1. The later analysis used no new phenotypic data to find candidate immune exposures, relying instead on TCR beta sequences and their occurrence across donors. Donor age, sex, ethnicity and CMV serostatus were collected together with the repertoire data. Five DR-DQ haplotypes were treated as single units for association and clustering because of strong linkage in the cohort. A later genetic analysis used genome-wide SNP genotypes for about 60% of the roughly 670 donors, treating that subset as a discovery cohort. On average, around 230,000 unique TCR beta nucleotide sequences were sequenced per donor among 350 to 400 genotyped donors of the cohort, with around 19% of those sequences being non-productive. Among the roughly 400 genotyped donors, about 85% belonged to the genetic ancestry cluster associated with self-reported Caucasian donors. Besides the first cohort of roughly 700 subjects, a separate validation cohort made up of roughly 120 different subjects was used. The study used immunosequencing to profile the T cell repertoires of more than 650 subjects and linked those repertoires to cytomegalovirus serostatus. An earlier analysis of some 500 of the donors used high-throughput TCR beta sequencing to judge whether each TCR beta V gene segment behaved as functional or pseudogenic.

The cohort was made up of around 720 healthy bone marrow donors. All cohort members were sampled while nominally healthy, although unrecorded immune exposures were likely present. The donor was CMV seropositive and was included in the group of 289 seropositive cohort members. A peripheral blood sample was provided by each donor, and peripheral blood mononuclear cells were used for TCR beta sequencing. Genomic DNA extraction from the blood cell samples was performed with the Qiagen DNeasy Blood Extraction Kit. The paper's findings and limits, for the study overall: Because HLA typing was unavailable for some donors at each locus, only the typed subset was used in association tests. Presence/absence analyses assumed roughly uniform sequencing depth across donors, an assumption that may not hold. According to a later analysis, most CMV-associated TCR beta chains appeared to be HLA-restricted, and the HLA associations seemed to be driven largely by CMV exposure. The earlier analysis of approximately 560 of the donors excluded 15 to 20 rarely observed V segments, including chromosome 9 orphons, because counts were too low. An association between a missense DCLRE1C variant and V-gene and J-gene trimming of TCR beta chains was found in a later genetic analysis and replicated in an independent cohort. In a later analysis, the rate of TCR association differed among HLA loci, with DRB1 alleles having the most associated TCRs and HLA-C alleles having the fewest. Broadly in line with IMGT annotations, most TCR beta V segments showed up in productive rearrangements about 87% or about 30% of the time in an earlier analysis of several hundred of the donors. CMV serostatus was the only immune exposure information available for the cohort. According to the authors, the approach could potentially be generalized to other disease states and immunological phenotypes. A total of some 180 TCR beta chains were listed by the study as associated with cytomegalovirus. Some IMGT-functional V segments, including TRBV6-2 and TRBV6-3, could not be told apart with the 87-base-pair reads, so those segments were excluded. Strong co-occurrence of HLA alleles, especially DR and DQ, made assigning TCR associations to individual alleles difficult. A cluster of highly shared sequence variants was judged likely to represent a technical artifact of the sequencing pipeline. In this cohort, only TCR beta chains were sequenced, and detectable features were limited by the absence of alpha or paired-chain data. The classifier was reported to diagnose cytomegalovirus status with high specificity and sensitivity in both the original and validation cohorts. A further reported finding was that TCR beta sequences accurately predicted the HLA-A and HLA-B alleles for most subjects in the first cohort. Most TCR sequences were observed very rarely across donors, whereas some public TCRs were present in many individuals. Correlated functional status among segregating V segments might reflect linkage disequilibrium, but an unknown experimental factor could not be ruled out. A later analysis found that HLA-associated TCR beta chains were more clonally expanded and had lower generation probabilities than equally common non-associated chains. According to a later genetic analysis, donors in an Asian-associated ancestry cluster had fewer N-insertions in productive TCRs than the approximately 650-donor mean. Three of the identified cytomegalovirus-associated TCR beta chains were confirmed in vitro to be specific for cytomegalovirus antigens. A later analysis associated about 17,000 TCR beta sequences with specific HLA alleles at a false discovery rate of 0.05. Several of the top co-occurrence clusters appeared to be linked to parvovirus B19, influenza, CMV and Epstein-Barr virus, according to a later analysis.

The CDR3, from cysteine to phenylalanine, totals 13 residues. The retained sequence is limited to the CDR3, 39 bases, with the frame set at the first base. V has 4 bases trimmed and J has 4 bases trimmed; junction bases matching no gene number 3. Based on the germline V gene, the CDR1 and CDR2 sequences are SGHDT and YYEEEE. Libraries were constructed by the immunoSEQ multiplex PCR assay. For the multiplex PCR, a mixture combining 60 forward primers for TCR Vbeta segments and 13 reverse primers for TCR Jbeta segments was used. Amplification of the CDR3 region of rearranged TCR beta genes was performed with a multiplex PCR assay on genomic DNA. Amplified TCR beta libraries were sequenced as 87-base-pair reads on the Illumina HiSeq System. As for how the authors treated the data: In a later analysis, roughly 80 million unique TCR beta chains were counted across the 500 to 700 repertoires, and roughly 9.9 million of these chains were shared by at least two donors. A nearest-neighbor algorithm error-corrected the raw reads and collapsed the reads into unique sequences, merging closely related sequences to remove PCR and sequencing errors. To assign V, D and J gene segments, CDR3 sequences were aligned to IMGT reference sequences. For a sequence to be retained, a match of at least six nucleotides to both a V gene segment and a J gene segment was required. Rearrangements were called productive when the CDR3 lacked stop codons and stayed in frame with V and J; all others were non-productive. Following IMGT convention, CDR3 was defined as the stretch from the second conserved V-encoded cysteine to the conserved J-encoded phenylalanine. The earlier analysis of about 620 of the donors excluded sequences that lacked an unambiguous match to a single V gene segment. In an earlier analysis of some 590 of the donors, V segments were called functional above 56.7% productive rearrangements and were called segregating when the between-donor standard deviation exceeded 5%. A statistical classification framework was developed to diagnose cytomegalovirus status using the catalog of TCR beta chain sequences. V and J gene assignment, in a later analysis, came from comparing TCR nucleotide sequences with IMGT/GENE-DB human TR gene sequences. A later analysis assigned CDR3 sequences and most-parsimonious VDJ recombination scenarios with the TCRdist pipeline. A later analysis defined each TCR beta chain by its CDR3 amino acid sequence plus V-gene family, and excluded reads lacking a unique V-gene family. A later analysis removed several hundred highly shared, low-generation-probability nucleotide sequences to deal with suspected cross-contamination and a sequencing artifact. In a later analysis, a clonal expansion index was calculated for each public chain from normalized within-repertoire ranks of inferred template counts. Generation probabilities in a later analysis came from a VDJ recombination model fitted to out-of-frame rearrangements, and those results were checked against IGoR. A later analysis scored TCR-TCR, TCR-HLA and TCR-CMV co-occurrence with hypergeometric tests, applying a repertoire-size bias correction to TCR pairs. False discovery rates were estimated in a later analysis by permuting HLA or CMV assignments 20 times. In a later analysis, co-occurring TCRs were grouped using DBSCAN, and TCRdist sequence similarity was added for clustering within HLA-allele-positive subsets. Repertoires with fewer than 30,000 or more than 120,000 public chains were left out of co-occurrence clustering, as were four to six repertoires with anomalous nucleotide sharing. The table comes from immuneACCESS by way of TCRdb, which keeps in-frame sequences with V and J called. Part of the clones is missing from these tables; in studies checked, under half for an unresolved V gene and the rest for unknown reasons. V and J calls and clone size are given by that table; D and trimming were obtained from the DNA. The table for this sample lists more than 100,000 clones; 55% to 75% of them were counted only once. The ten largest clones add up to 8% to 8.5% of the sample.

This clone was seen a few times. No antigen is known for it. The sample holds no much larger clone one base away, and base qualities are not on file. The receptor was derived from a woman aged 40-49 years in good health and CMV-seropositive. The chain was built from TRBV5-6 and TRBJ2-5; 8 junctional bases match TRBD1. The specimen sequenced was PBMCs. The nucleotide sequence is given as TGTGCCAGCAGCCAGGGGGCCTCAGAGACCCAGTACTTC. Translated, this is CASSQGASETQYF.